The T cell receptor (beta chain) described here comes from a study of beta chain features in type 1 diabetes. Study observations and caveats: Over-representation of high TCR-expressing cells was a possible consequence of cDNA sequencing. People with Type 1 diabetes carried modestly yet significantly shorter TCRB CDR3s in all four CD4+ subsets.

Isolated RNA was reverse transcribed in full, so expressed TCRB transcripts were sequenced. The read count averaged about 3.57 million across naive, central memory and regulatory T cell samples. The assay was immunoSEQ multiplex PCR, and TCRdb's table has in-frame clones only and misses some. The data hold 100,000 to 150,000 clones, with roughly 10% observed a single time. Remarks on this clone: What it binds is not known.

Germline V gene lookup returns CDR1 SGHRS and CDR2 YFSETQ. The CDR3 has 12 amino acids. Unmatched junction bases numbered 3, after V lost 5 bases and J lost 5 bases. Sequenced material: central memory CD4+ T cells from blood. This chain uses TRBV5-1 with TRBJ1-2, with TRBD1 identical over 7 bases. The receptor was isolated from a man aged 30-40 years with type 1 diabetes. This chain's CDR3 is CASRPGQYGYTF. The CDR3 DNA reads TGCGCCAGCAGGCCGGGACAGTATGGCTACACCTTC.